The 15 T cell receptor beta chains reported below all come from one sample, sequenced in a study of cytomegalovirus exposure and HLA in healthy donors. The PCR contained 60 Vbeta and 13 Jbeta primers. The assay was immunoSEQ multiplex PCR, and TCRdb's table has in-frame clones only and misses some. Here the sample spans over 100,000 clones, more than 75% being singletons. Input material: PBMCs. The receptors come from a male donor in good health and CMV-seronegative.

V and J are TRBV2 and TRBJ2-3, with D maybe TRBD1 (8 bases). The V end lost 7 bases, the J end lost 6 bases, and 14 bases lay between the germline ends. Germline CDR1 and CDR2: SNHLY and FYNNEI. The CDR3 length is 13 residues. The CDR3 sequence: CASKRDRQDTQYF. DNA of the CDR3: TGTGCCAGCAAGCGGGACAGGCAGGATACGCAGTATTTT.

The rearrangement links TRBV13 to TRBJ2-7; 12 nucleotides match TRBD2. The CDR3 spans 15 residues. Trimming took 5 bases from V and 3 from J; bases not matched to a gene: 5. Germline CDR1 and CDR2: PRHDT and FYEKMQ (reference sequence). CDR3 sequence reads: CASSQTSGGLYEQYF. The CDR3 region has the DNA TGTGCCAGCAGCCAGACTAGCGGGGGCCTCTACGAGCAGTACTTC. Full variable domain (rest looked up from reference TRBV13 and TRBJ2-7): AAGVIQSPRHLIKEKRETATLKCYPIPRHDTVYWYQQGPGQDPQFLISFYEKMQSDKGSIPDRFSAQQFSDYHSELNMSSLELGDSALYFCASSQTSGGLYEQYFGPGTRLTVT.

This chain joins TRBV6-6 and TRBJ1-3, with 7 bases identical to TRBD1. This CDR3 comprises 15 residues. Germline CDR1 is MNHNY and CDR2 is SVGAGI (reference sequence). The J segment lost 0 bases and the V segment lost 2 bases, leaving 1 base of the junction unmatched. In DNA form, the CDR3 reads TGTGCCAGCAGTTACCGGACAGGCTCTGGAAACACCATATATTTT. Protein product: CASSYRTGSGNTIYF.

J is TRBJ1-2 and V is TRBV9, with a tentative D call TRBD1 (5 bases). Looked up from germline, CDR1 is SGDLS and CDR2 is YYNGEE. Trimming stripped 4 bases from V and 5 bases from J, with 12 bases between. The CDR3 is 13 amino acids. This CDR3 is CASSTPGLYGYTF. CDR3 bases: TGTGCCAGCAGCACCCCAGGGTTGTATGGCTACACCTTC.

This chain uses TRBV6-4 with TRBJ2-5; D is ambiguous. The CDR3 loop spans 13 amino acids. With 8 bases removed from V and 4 bases from J, the gap between germline ends came to 14 bases. Germline V gene data show CDR1 as MRHNA and CDR2 as SNTAGT. DNA of the CDR3: TGTGCCAGCTGGAGTAGGTGGCGAGAGACCCAGTACTTC. Its translation is CASWSRWRETQYF.

The rearrangement links TRBV7-8 to TRBJ2-7; D is unclear. CDR1 is SGHVS, CDR2 FQNEAQ, per germline. Trimming shortened V by 1 base and J by 2 bases, and 6 bases separated the two germline ends. The CDR3 is 13 amino acids. The chain's CDR3 is CASSLDRTYEQYF. CDR3 in DNA: TGTGCCAGCAGCTTAGACAGAACCTACGAGCAGTACTTC.

CDR3 amino acids: CASTEYLRGYTF. CDR3 in DNA: TGTGCCAGCACCGAGTACCTACGTGGCTACACCTTC. This chain links TRBV7-9 with TRBJ1-2, with no clear D. Deletions cut 7 bases from V and 7 bases from J, with 13 bases between. This CDR3 has 12 residues. Germline V gives CDR1 SEHNR, CDR2 FQNEAQ (reference sequence).

This chain joins TRBV5-1 and TRBJ2-2; D remains unclear. Germline V gene sequence: CDR1 SGHRS, CDR2 YFSETQ. The CDR3 consists of 15 residues. Deletions cut 0 bases from V and 3 bases from J, with 9 bases between. The CDR3 reads CASSLEVGYTGELFF. Here the CDR3 DNA reads TGCGCCAGCAGCTTGGAGGTGGGCTACACCGGGGAGCTGTTTTTT.

Comments on this clone: The same CDR3 also results from other DNA sequences found in this sample. V gene TRBV18 combines with J gene TRBJ2-7, with TRBD2 identical over 7 bases. After removal of 3 bases from V and 2 bases from J, the junction contained 4 bases not matched to a gene. The CDR3 covers 14 residues. From germline, CDR1 is KGHSH and CDR2 LQKENI. The CDR3 coding sequence is TGTGCCAGCTCACCGCCGGGGGGAACCTACGAGCAGTACTTC. The encoded protein is CASSPPGGTYEQYF. Full variable domain (remainder filled in from reference TRBV18 and TRBJ2-7): NAGVMQNPRHLVRRRGQEARLRCSPMKGHSHVYWYRQLPEEGLKFMVYLQKENIIDESGMPKERFSAEFPKEGPSILRIQQVVRGDSAAYFCASSPPGGTYEQYFGPGTRLTVT.

The V and J genes are TRBV7-2 and TRBJ1-3; tentative D call: TRBD1 (5 bases). Germline CDR1 and CDR2: SGHTA and FQGNSA. V dropped 0 bases and J dropped 1 base, with 10 bases sitting between them. The CDR3 runs to 16 residues. CDR3 loop: CASSLAPPGSGNTIYF. DNA for the CDR3: TGTGCCAGCAGCTTAGCGCCGCCAGGGTCTGGAAACACCATATATTTT.

The V gene is TRBV18, the J gene TRBJ2-2; the D gene is possibly TRBD2 (5 bases). CDR1 is KGHSH and CDR2 is LQKENI in the germline V gene. With 1 base removed from V and 2 bases from J, the gap between germline ends came to 8 bases. The CDR3 runs to 15 residues. The CDR3 loop is CASSPRGPNTGELFF. The CDR3 DNA is TGTGCCAGCTCACCACGAGGGCCCAACACCGGGGAGCTGTTTTTT.

The rearrangement uses TRBV7-2 and TRBJ1-2, with TRBD1 matching over 8 bases. The CDR3 runs to 14 residues. In germline, CDR1 is SGHTA, CDR2 FQGNSA. The V and J ends lost 5 bases and 4 bases, in that order; junction bases with no gene match: 6. This CDR3 is CASSPGQGLYGYTF. Written as DNA, the CDR3 is TGTGCCAGCAGCCCTGGACAGGGACTCTATGGCTACACCTTC.

The chain links TRBV5-4 to TRBJ2-3; TRBD2 agrees at 11 bases. Trimming at V came to 4 bases and at J to 2 bases, leaving 9 bases not matched to a gene. The V gene's germline CDR1 is SGHNT and CDR2 YYREEE (reference sequence). This CDR3 has 17 amino acids. In DNA, the CDR3 is TGTGCCAGCAGCCCCGGGCTAGCGGGGGGCCTCACAGATACGCAGTATTTT. Encoded protein: CASSPGLAGGLTDTQYF.

The chain joins TRBV6-1 to TRBJ1-5, with unresolved D. Germline V lookup: CDR1 MNHNS, CDR2 SASEGT. Trimming took 6 bases from V and 4 from J, leaving 13 bases between them. There are 14 residues in the CDR3. The CDR3 sequence is CASRWKGGNQPQHF. Written as DNA, the CDR3 is TGTGCCAGCAGATGGAAGGGAGGGAATCAGCCCCAGCATTTT.

The chain carries TRBV2 and TRBJ1-6; 8 bases line up with TRBD1. Looked up from germline, CDR1 is SNHLY and CDR2 is FYNNEI. V shed 10 bases, J shed 9 bases, and the junction held 11 bases outside the gene matches. This CDR3 has 14 amino acids. The CDR3 DNA sequence: TGTGCCATCGACAGGGGCAGTCGGAGTTCACCCCTCCACTTT. It is translated as CAIDRGSRSSPLHF.